A selection of T cell receptor beta chains follows, all from one sample in a study of OX40 agonist ivuxolimab in advanced cancers. Produced via immunoSEQ multiplex PCR; TCRdb's table is partial and in-frame only. The sample contains 15,000 to 20,000 clones, 70% to 90% of which appear only once. Sample: CD4+ or CD8+ T cells sorted from blood, taken in a trial of the OX40 agonist ivuxolimab. The origin of the receptors is an adult with an advanced solid tumor such as melanoma, head and neck, liver or kidney cancer. CDR3s include the opening cysteine and the closing phenylalanine or tryptophan. D genes are given only for firm matches. Some rows mark clone size as missing; the rest say once, few, many or name a class of expanded clone.

>NA|TRBJ1-1|NA|TRBV27
TGTGCCAGCAGTTCAGACTGGACAGCCCGGAACACTGAAGCTTTCTTT
CASSSDWTARNTEAFF
>NA|TRBJ2-5|NA|TRBV7-9
TGTGCCAGCAGCCCCCGGGAGACCCAGTACTTC
CASSPRETQYF
>NA|TRBJ1-4|NA|TRBV28
TGTGCCAGCAGTTTATGGGGGACGGGGTTAAATGAAAAACTGTTTTTT
CASSLWGTGLNEKLFF
>NA|TRBJ1-1|NA|TRBV28
TGTGCCAGCAGTTTACGTTATTCAGGAACTGAAGCTTTCTTT
CASSLRYSGTEAFF
>NA|TRBJ1-2|NA|TRBV13
TGTGCCAGCGGGGGGGCAGGGGCGAACTATGGCTACACCTTC
CASGGAGANYGYTF
>NA|TRBJ2-7|TRBD2|TRBV13
TGTGCCAGCAGCGGGACTAGCGGTACCGAGCAGTACTTC
CASSGTSGTEQYF
>NA|TRBJ2-4|TRBD2|TRBV6-5
TGTGCCAGCAGCGAAGCGGGAGGGGAGGACATTCAGTACTTC
CASSEAGGEDIQYF
>NA|TRBJ1-3|NA|TRBV5-8
TGTGCCAGCAGCTTGTTTGGGATGGCTACTGGAAACACCATATATTTT
CASSLFGMATGNTIYF
>NA|TRBJ1-1|NA|TRBV2
TGTGCCAGCAGAGCTTCCCAAATGAACACTGAAGCTTTCTTT
CASRASQMNTEAFF
>NA|TRBJ2-1|TRBD2|TRBV30
TGTGCCTGGATGACTAGCTCACATGAGCAGTTCTTC
CAWMTSSHEQFF
>NA|TRBJ1-6|NA|TRBV28
TGTGCCAGCAGTTTATTATCAGCAGGGAATTTCGATTCACCCCTCCACTTT
CASSLLSAGNFDSPLHF
>NA|TRBJ2-1|NA|TRBV11-2
TGTGCCAGCAGCCAAGGTTTAGGTAATGAGCAGTTCTTC
CASSQGLGNEQFF
>once|TRBJ1-1|NA|TRBV29-1
TGCAGCGTTAGGATGAACACTGAAGCTTTCTTT
CSVRMNTEAFF
>few|TRBJ2-7|TRBD2|TRBV30
TGTGCCGGGGGACTAGCGGGAGGGGGCCCCTACGAGCAGTACTTC
CAGGLAGGGPYEQYF
>NA|TRBJ2-7|TRBD1|TRBV11-3
TGTGCCAGCAGCCCCTATAGGGGGCCAGACTCCTACGAGCAGTACTTC
CASSPYRGPDSYEQYF
>NA|TRBJ2-5|NA|TRBV7-8
TGTGCCAGCAGCTTAAGCGGACAGTTCCGCGAGACCCAGTACTTC
CASSLSGQFRETQYF
>medium-sized|TRBJ2-1|NA|TRBV19
TGTGCCAGTAGTATGGGGTTTAACAATGAGCAGTTCTTC
CASSMGFNNEQFF
>NA|TRBJ2-1|TRBD2|TRBV19
TGTGCCAGCATGGGACTAGCGGGAAACAATGAGCAGTTCTTC
CASMGLAGNNEQFF
>NA|TRBJ2-5|NA|TRBV5-1
TGCGCCAGCAGCCCACTACCCGAAGAGACCCAGTACTTC
CASSPLPEETQYF
>NA|TRBJ2-5|NA|TRBV11-3
TGTGCCAGCAGCCAACCGAGCCGGACACCGCAAGAGACCCAGTACTTC
CASSQPSRTPQETQYF
>NA|TRBJ1-5|NA|TRBV7-9
TGTGCCAGCAGCTTGACGGGTCAGCCCCAGCATTTT
CASSLTGQPQHF
>once|TRBJ2-1|TRBD2|TRBV11-2
TGTGCCAGCAGCCTCACTTGGGGACTAGCGGGAGAATACAATGAGCAGTTCTTC
CASSLTWGLAGEYNEQFF
>medium-sized|TRBJ1-1|NA|TRBV11-2
TGTGCCAGCAGCCAATTCCAGGCCACTGAAGCTTTCTTT
CASSQFQATEAFF
>NA|TRBJ2-3|TRBD2|TRBV9
TGTGCCAGCAGCCGTAAAGCGGGAGAGTCAGATACGCAGTATTTT
CASSRKAGESDTQYF
>NA|TRBJ1-2|NA|TRBV30
TGTGCCTGGAGATCACAAAACTATGGCTACACCTTC
CAWRSQNYGYTF
>medium-sized|TRBJ1-1|NA|TRBV28
TGTGCCAGCAGTTTCAGCACTGAAGCTTTCTTT
CASSFSTEAFF